This is a list of T cell receptor beta chains from one sample in a study of blood T cell repertoires in COVID-19. The method was immunoSEQ multiplex PCR; TCRdb's version includes in-frame clones alone and lacks a portion of them. This table holds about 360,000 clones, about 87% found once. Sequencing input: PBMCs or T cells enriched from blood (not recorded which). The receptors were gathered from a man aged 25 to 40 who had recovered from COVID-19. Each CDR3 is given with its conserved first and last residue. A D gene is named only where the DNA matches it firmly. Not all rows give a size; the values are once, few, many and, for expanded clones, a class.

v_gene: TRBV4-2; abundance: .; d_gene: TRBD1; j_gene: TRBJ2-4; CDR3aa: CASSQDWAGGGKNIQYF; CDR3nt: TGTGCCAGCAGCCAAGATTGGGCAGGGGGTGGAAAAAACATTCAGTACTTC
v_gene: TRBV30; abundance: .; d_gene: .; j_gene: TRBJ1-5; CDR3aa: CAWSPGEHYQPQHF; CDR3nt: TGTGCCTGGAGCCCAGGGGAACACTATCAGCCCCAGCATTTT
v_gene: TRBV7-9; abundance: .; d_gene: .; j_gene: TRBJ1-1; CDR3aa: CASSFMNTEAFF; CDR3nt: TGTGCCAGCAGCTTTATGAACACTGAAGCTTTCTTT
v_gene: TRBV6-5; abundance: .; d_gene: .; j_gene: TRBJ2-5; CDR3aa: CASRRGVETQYF; CDR3nt: TGTGCCAGCAGACGAGGCGTAGAGACCCAGTACTTC
v_gene: TRBV6-5; abundance: .; d_gene: .; j_gene: TRBJ1-6; CDR3aa: CASRSGEGNSPLHF; CDR3nt: TGTGCCAGCAGATCCGGGGAGGGAAATTCACCCCTCCACTTT
v_gene: TRBV4-3; abundance: .; d_gene: TRBD2; j_gene: TRBJ2-1; CDR3aa: CASSQDPSGGARQFF; CDR3nt: TGCGCCAGCAGCCAAGATCCTAGCGGGGGGGCTCGGCAGTTCTTC
v_gene: TRBV2; abundance: .; d_gene: TRBD1; j_gene: TRBJ1-6; CDR3aa: CASKIETGHSPLHF; CDR3nt: TGTGCCAGCAAGATCGAGACAGGGCATTCACCCCTCCACTTT
v_gene: TRBV5-6; abundance: .; d_gene: .; j_gene: TRBJ2-2; CDR3aa: CASSFAGAGELFF; CDR3nt: TGTGCCAGCAGCTTTGCAGGGGCCGGGGAGCTGTTTTTT
v_gene: TRBV6-5; abundance: .; d_gene: .; j_gene: TRBJ1-4; CDR3aa: CASSYSGSTNEKLFF; CDR3nt: TGTGCCAGCAGTTATTCGGGGTCCACAAATGAAAAACTGTTTTTT
v_gene: TRBV10-3; abundance: few; d_gene: .; j_gene: TRBJ1-2; CDR3aa: CAISLTGGNYGYTF; CDR3nt: TGTGCCATCAGTTTGACAGGTGGGAACTATGGCTACACCTTC
v_gene: TRBV27; abundance: .; d_gene: .; j_gene: TRBJ2-2; CDR3aa: CASSPPGTHTGELFF; CDR3nt: TGTGCCAGCAGCCCACCCGGGACACACACCGGGGAGCTGTTTTTT
v_gene: TRBV3-1/TRBV3-2; abundance: few; d_gene: .; j_gene: TRBJ2-1; CDR3aa: CASSQDRAPRGEQFF; CDR3nt: TGTGCCAGCAGCCAAGATAGGGCCCCCCGGGGTGAGCAGTTCTTC
v_gene: TRBV5-1; abundance: .; d_gene: TRBD1; j_gene: TRBJ1-1; CDR3aa: CASSLQGQNTEAFF; CDR3nt: TGCGCCAGCAGCTTACAGGGGCAGAACACTGAAGCTTTCTTT
v_gene: TRBV5-1; abundance: .; d_gene: TRBD2; j_gene: TRBJ2-1; CDR3aa: CASSLSSGGPNEQFF; CDR3nt: TGCGCCAGCAGCTTGTCGAGCGGGGGCCCCAATGAGCAGTTCTTC
v_gene: TRBV19; abundance: .; d_gene: TRBD1; j_gene: TRBJ2-7; CDR3aa: CASSQQGSYEQYF; CDR3nt: TGTGCCAGTAGTCAACAGGGGTCCTACGAGCAGTACTTC
v_gene: TRBV2; abundance: .; d_gene: TRBD1; j_gene: TRBJ1-2; CDR3aa: CASSDGQGLNYGYTF; CDR3nt: TGTGCCAGCAGCGACGGACAGGGACTAAACTATGGCTACACCTTC
v_gene: TRBV5-1; abundance: .; d_gene: TRBD1; j_gene: TRBJ1-2; CDR3aa: CASSPTGQGGYGYTF; CDR3nt: TGCGCCAGCAGCCCGACGGGACAGGGGGGGTATGGCTACACCTTC
v_gene: TRBV9; abundance: once; d_gene: TRBD1; j_gene: TRBJ1-2; CDR3aa: CASSFDPGQPAGYTF; CDR3nt: TGTGCCAGCAGCTTTGACCCGGGACAGCCAGCTGGCTACACCTTC
v_gene: TRBV18; abundance: once; d_gene: .; j_gene: TRBJ1-2; CDR3aa: CASSPQGLKDYGYTF; CDR3nt: TGTGCCAGCTCACCACAGGGGCTTAAGGACTATGGCTACACCTTC
v_gene: TRBV7-3; abundance: .; d_gene: TRBD1; j_gene: TRBJ2-7; CDR3aa: CASGQGNRARYEQYF; CDR3nt: TGTGCCAGCGGACAGGGGAATAGAGCTAGGTACGAGCAGTACTTC
v_gene: TRBV12-5; abundance: .; d_gene: .; j_gene: TRBJ1-1; CDR3aa: CASGLASGRSTEAFF; CDR3nt: TGTGCTAGTGGTTTGGCCTCAGGGAGGAGCACTGAAGCTTTCTTT
v_gene: TRBV5-1; abundance: .; d_gene: TRBD2; j_gene: TRBJ2-1; CDR3aa: CASSPGLAENNEQFF; CDR3nt: TGCGCCAGCAGCCCGGGACTAGCGGAGAACAATGAGCAGTTCTTC
v_gene: TRBV9; abundance: .; d_gene: .; j_gene: TRBJ1-2; CDR3aa: CASSAGMVPKGYTF; CDR3nt: TGTGCCAGCAGCGCCGGGATGGTCCCGAAAGGCTACACCTTC
v_gene: TRBV2; abundance: once; d_gene: TRBD1; j_gene: TRBJ1-1; CDR3aa: CASAPGQGFTEAFF; CDR3nt: TGTGCCAGCGCACCGGGACAGGGTTTCACTGAAGCTTTCTTT
v_gene: TRBV19; abundance: .; d_gene: .; j_gene: TRBJ1-5; CDR3aa: CASNEGRRSNQPQHF; CDR3nt: TGTGCCAGTAATGAAGGGAGGAGAAGCAATCAGCCCCAGCATTTT
v_gene: TRBV2; abundance: .; d_gene: TRBD2; j_gene: TRBJ2-1; CDR3aa: CASSSVSGGAGEQFF; CDR3nt: TGTGCCTCCTCAAGCGTGAGCGGGGGGGCTGGGGAGCAGTTCTTC
v_gene: TRBV11-2; abundance: .; d_gene: .; j_gene: TRBJ2-1; CDR3aa: CASSLTTYEQFF; CDR3nt: TGTGCCAGCAGCTTAACTACGTATGAGCAGTTCTTC
v_gene: TRBV19; abundance: .; d_gene: .; j_gene: TRBJ1-2; CDR3aa: CASSLGRGTGYTF; CDR3nt: TGTGCCAGTAGTCTCGGCAGGGGAACTGGCTACACCTTC
v_gene: TRBV4-2; abundance: once; d_gene: TRBD1; j_gene: TRBJ2-3; CDR3aa: CASSHSRGQGKADTQYF; CDR3nt: TGTGCCAGCAGCCACTCCCGTGGACAGGGGAAGGCAGATACGCAGTATTTT
v_gene: TRBV4-3; abundance: .; d_gene: .; j_gene: TRBJ1-4; CDR3aa: CASSQARGGKLFF; CDR3nt: TGCGCCAGCAGCCAAGCTAGGGGGGGAAAACTGTTTTTT
v_gene: TRBV12-5; abundance: .; d_gene: .; j_gene: TRBJ2-1; CDR3aa: CASHGGPSYNEQFF; CDR3nt: TGTGCTAGTCACGGGGGGCCCTCCTACAATGAGCAGTTCTTC
v_gene: TRBV7-9; abundance: once; d_gene: .; j_gene: TRBJ2-1; CDR3aa: CASSSQENEQFF; CDR3nt: TGTGCCAGCAGCTCACAGGAAAATGAGCAGTTCTTC
v_gene: TRBV5-1; abundance: .; d_gene: TRBD2; j_gene: TRBJ2-4; CDR3aa: CASSMGGLLPKDIQYF; CDR3nt: TGCGCCAGCAGCATGGGAGGGCTTTTACCCAAAGACATTCAGTACTTC
v_gene: TRBV6-5; abundance: .; d_gene: .; j_gene: TRBJ1-2; CDR3aa: CASSLGAERGYGYTF; CDR3nt: TGTGCCAGCAGCCTAGGGGCAGAAAGGGGCTATGGCTACACCTTC
v_gene: TRBV5-1; abundance: once; d_gene: TRBD2; j_gene: TRBJ2-3; CDR3aa: CASSRLAGGITDTQYF; CDR3nt: TGCGCCAGCAGCAGACTAGCGGGGGGGATAACAGATACGCAGTATTTT
v_gene: TRBV6-1; abundance: .; d_gene: .; j_gene: TRBJ1-2; CDR3aa: CASSDHRDSLGGYTF; CDR3nt: TGTGCCAGCAGTGATCACCGGGACTCTCTCGGGGGCTACACCTTC
v_gene: TRBV6-5; abundance: .; d_gene: .; j_gene: TRBJ1-6; CDR3aa: CASKGRDLSPLHF; CDR3nt: TGTGCCAGCAAGGGCAGGGATCTTTCACCCCTCCACTTT
v_gene: TRBV6-5; abundance: .; d_gene: .; j_gene: TRBJ2-5; CDR3aa: CASSFRGQETQYF; CDR3nt: TGTGCCAGCAGTTTCAGGGGCCAAGAGACCCAGTACTTC
v_gene: TRBV6-5; abundance: .; d_gene: TRBD1; j_gene: TRBJ2-2; CDR3aa: CASSYTGGNTGELFF; CDR3nt: TGTGCCAGCAGTTATACAGGGGGGAACACCGGGGAGCTGTTTTTT
v_gene: TRBV7-9; abundance: .; d_gene: .; j_gene: TRBJ2-2; CDR3aa: CASSSGDINTGELFF; CDR3nt: TGTGCCAGCAGCTCTGGGGACATTAACACCGGGGAGCTGTTTTTT
v_gene: TRBV3-1/TRBV3-2; abundance: .; d_gene: TRBD2; j_gene: TRBJ2-5; CDR3aa: CASSPGTSGGTYQETQYF; CDR3nt: TGTGCCAGCAGCCCGGGGACTAGCGGGGGGACGTACCAAGAGACCCAGTACTTC
v_gene: TRBV13; abundance: .; d_gene: .; j_gene: TRBJ1-2; CDR3aa: CASSPLDNLIYGYTF; CDR3nt: TGTGCCAGCAGCCCCCTGGACAATCTGATCTATGGCTACACCTTC
v_gene: TRBV2; abundance: .; d_gene: TRBD2; j_gene: TRBJ2-5; CDR3aa: CASSPGGETQYF; CDR3nt: TGTGCCAGCAGCCCGGGGGGTGAGACCCAGTACTTC
v_gene: TRBV19; abundance: few; d_gene: .; j_gene: TRBJ1-2; CDR3aa: CASSLTVLVWGYTF; CDR3nt: TGTGCCAGTAGTTTGACAGTCCTCGTCTGGGGCTACACCTTC
v_gene: TRBV19; abundance: .; d_gene: TRBD1; j_gene: TRBJ1-1; CDR3aa: CASSTTWTGATEAFF; CDR3nt: TGTGCCAGTAGTACAACATGGACAGGGGCAACTGAAGCTTTCTTT
v_gene: TRBV29-1; abundance: .; d_gene: .; j_gene: TRBJ2-5; CDR3aa: CSVLGQEAGTQYF; CDR3nt: TGCAGCGTTTTGGGACAAGAGGCCGGGACCCAGTACTTC
v_gene: TRBV5-8; abundance: .; d_gene: TRBD2; j_gene: TRBJ2-4; CDR3aa: CASSSNQLLAGGLAKNIQYF; CDR3nt: TGTGCCAGCAGCTCTAACCAACTACTAGCGGGGGGGCTAGCCAAAAACATTCAGTACTTC
v_gene: TRBV27; abundance: once; d_gene: TRBD2; j_gene: TRBJ2-3; CDR3aa: CASSLWAGGTDTQYF; CDR3nt: TGTGCCAGCAGTTTATGGGCGGGAGGCACAGATACGCAGTATTTT
v_gene: TRBV20-1; abundance: .; d_gene: .; j_gene: TRBJ2-1; CDR3aa: CSAFRDEQFF; CDR3nt: TGCAGTGCTTTCCGAGATGAGCAGTTCTTC
v_gene: TRBV30; abundance: .; d_gene: .; j_gene: TRBJ2-6; CDR3aa: CAWSVPGGANVLTF; CDR3nt: TGTGCCTGGAGTGTCCCGGGAGGGGCCAACGTCCTGACTTTC
v_gene: TRBV30; abundance: once; d_gene: .; j_gene: TRBJ1-1; CDR3aa: CAWSETENTEAFF; CDR3nt: TGTGCCTGGAGTGAGACAGAGAACACTGAAGCTTTCTTT
v_gene: TRBV13; abundance: few; d_gene: .; j_gene: TRBJ1-2; CDR3aa: CASSLSPYGYTF; CDR3nt: TGTGCCAGCAGCTTGAGTCCCTATGGCTACACCTTC
v_gene: TRBV18; abundance: .; d_gene: TRBD2; j_gene: TRBJ2-4; CDR3aa: CASSPPGEGIAKNIQYF; CDR3nt: TGTGCCAGCTCACCACCGGGGGAGGGTATAGCCAAAAACATTCAGTACTTC
v_gene: TRBV6-5; abundance: .; d_gene: TRBD1; j_gene: TRBJ2-2; CDR3aa: CASSPRQGAAGELFF; CDR3nt: TGTGCCAGCAGTCCACGACAGGGTGCGGCCGGGGAGCTGTTTTTT
v_gene: TRBV2; abundance: .; d_gene: .; j_gene: TRBJ1-5; CDR3aa: CASSHDRLGQPQHF; CDR3nt: TGTGCCAGCAGTCACGACAGGCTGGGGCAGCCCCAGCATTTT
v_gene: TRBV4-3; abundance: .; d_gene: TRBD2; j_gene: TRBJ2-3; CDR3aa: CASSQDWASGGVDTQYF; CDR3nt: TGCGCCAGCAGCCAAGATTGGGCTAGCGGGGGGGTAGATACGCAGTATTTT
v_gene: TRBV4-1; abundance: .; d_gene: .; j_gene: TRBJ1-6; CDR3aa: CASSPDKFPGGNSPLHF; CDR3nt: TGCGCCAGCAGCCCAGATAAATTCCCCGGCGGAAATTCACCCCTCCACTTT
v_gene: TRBV4-1; abundance: .; d_gene: .; j_gene: TRBJ2-1; CDR3aa: CASRGQGYNEQFF; CDR3nt: TGCGCCAGCAGAGGGCAGGGTTACAATGAGCAGTTCTTC
v_gene: TRBV5-4; abundance: .; d_gene: .; j_gene: TRBJ1-4; CDR3aa: CASSFQGSGEKLFF; CDR3nt: TGTGCCAGCAGCTTTCAGGGGTCGGGTGAAAAACTGTTTTTT